The sequence of this T cell receptor (beta chain) was determined in a study of T-cell reconstitution after alpha-beta-depleted transplantation in children. The CDR3 spans 16 residues. Germline assignment: CDR1 MNHEY and CDR2 SVGEGT. V lost 4 bases and J lost 0, with 15 bases in between. Preparation of the TCRbeta library used unique molecular identifiers. TCRdb independently ran MiXCR on the PCR reads; one entry per CDR3 protein. The table has 600,000 to 700,000 distinct CDR3 sequences, around 16% seen once. This chain uses TRBV6-2 or TRBV6-3 with TRBJ1-2; no clear D gene. This specimen was PBMCs from the stem cell graft donor, taken from the stem cell graft. The clonotype was recovered from a human donor who donated a stem cell graft to a child with acute myeloid leukemia. In nucleotides, the CDR3 is TGTGCCAGCAGTTCGGCCCCCCTCGCCGCTAACTATGGCTACACCTTC. Protein product: CASSSAPLAANYGYTF.